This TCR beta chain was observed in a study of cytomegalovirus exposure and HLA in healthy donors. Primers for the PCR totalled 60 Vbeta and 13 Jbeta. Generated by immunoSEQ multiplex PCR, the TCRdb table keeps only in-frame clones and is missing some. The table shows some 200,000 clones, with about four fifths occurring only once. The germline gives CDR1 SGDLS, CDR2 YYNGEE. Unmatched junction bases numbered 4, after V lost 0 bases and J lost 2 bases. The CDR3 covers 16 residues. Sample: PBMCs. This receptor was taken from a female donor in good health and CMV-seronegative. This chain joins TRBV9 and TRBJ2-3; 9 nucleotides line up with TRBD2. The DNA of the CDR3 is TGTGCCAGCAGCGTAGCGAGCGGGAGGATCACAGATACGCAGTATTTT. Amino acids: CASSVASGRITDTQYF.